This T cell receptor beta chain was recovered during a study of T cell responses to AZD1222 COVID-19 vaccine. For the study at large: Researchers grouped second doses given at about 4 or about 12 weeks into one pool. Study-level results: Elevations in Spike-specific TCR breadth and depth followed administration of two AZD1222 doses. Clonal diversity was possibly underestimated, and white British individuals and females predominated among donors.

Assay used: immunoSEQ multiplex PCR; TCRdb lists only in-frame clones, some missing. In the table there are roughly 120,000 clones, around 92% of which are singletons. J gave up 7 bases and V 5 bases, and 8 bases lay outside the gene matches. CDR1 is MNHEY and CDR2 is SVGAGI in the germline V gene. This CDR3 contains 15 residues. With respect to this clone: The antigen is unknown.

The sample consisted of peripheral blood, taken on day 0 of AZD1222 vaccination. The V call is TRBV6-5, the J call TRBJ1-6; 7 bases map to TRBD1. The origin of this receptor is an adult in good health. The CDR3 loop is CASSRKGQTNSPLHF. CDR3 DNA sequence: TGTGCCAGCAGTAGGAAGGGACAGACAAATTCACCCCTCCACTTT.